The sequence of this TCR beta chain was determined in a study of shared clonotypes between healthy human individuals. Original data processing: ImmunoSEQ junction-only sequences lacked quality scores, so their filtering differed. The table came from immunoSEQ multiplex PCR; TCRdb's copy has only in-frame clones and leaves some out. V and J calls and clone size come straight from that table; D and trimming were deduced from the DNA. The sample includes around 480,000 clones, almost 80% of them seen just once. Note on this clone: Its target is not known.

The study's findings and limits: Clonotype sharing levels among donors were expected to vary with sequencing depth.

Germline values: CDR1 SQVTM, CDR2 ANQGSEA. The CDR3 has 12 residues. Trimming pared 3 bases from V and 7 bases from J, leaving 12 bases between. The gene calls are TRBV29-1 and TRBJ1-2; D not certain. The receptor was isolated from a middle-aged woman in good health. Some clones in this sample may be carry-over from other donors' samples. Sequencing input: PBMCs. CDR3 sequence: CSVEWGLRGYTF. The DNA of the CDR3 is TGCAGCGTTGAGTGGGGTCTTCGTGGCTACACCTTC.